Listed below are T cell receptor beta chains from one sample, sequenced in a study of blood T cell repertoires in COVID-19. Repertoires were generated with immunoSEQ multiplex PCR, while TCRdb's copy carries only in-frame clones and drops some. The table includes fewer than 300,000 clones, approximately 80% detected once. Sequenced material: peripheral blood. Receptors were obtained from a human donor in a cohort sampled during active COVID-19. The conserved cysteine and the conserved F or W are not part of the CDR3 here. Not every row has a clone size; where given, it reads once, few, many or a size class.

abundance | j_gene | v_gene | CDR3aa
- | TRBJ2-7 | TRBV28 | ASSFPGTSGDEQY
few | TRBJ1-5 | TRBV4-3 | ASSQGQGIQPQH
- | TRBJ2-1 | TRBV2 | ASRRDRGEGNEQF
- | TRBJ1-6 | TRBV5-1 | ASSGGTGDNSPLH
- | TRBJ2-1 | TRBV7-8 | ASSPHTSVFYNEQF
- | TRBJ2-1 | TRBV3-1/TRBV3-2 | ASSQEGRLAGGKPYNEQF
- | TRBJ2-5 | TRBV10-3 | AISEPGRETQY
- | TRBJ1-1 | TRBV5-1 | ASSLAGSNTEAF
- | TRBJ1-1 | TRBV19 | ASTPTAGPFRVNTEAF
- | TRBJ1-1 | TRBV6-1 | ASSERLNTEAF
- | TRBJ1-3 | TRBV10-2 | ASSQGAGNTIY
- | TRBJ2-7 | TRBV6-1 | ASSGLWSRISYEQY
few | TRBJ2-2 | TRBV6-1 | ASSELAGGPGELF
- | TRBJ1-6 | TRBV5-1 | ASSLASARDSPLH
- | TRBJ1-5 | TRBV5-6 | ASSLLGVSSNQPQH
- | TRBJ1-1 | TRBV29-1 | SVAPGQYTEAF
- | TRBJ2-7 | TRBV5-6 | ASSLVTSGQPYEQY
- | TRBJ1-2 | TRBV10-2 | ASSHEFPRGLNGYT
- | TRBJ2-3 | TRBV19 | ASSPGLMTADTQY
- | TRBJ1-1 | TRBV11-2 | ASSLAGYRAEAF
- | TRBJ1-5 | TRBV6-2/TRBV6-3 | ASSYGTAGQPQH
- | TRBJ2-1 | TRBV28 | ASSFYRLAGGRNEQF
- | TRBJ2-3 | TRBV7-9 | ASSWGDRATQY
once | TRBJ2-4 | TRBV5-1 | ASSPSGGLAGTLAKNIQY
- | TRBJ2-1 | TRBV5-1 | ASSLVGQGAVEQF
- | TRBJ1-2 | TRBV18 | ASSPSGYDGYT
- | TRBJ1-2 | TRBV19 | ASSKRGVGYGYT
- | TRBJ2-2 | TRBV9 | ASSVGLAGIGTGELF
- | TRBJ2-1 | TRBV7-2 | ASTFGQGNNEQF
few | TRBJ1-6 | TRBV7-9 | ASSLGQGDSPLH
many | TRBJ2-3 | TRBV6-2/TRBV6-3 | ASSYPPSGEIDTQY
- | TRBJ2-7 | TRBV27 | ASSLYGNSYEQY
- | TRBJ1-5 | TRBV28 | ASRPGQGAWKGQPQH
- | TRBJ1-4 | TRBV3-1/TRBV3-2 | ASSLTYDRDRGAVHEKLF
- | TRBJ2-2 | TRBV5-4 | ASSLLQGDTGELF
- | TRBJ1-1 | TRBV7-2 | ASSPQGQRMNTEAF
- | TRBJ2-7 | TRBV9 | ASRRRLDIAYEQY
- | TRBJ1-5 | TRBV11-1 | ASRKFRQGADQPQH
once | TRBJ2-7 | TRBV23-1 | ASSQVDRGHKESYEQY
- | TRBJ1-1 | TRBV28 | ASSLSYRGTEAF
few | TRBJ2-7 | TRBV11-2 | ASSLVQGAGEQY
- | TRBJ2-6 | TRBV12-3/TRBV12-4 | ASSFYKRGLT
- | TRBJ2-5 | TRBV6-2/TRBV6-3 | ASSFGLAGVSQETQY
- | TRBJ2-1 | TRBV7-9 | ASSPGTGFNNEQF
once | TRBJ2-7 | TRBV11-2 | ASNTGGQGGYEQY